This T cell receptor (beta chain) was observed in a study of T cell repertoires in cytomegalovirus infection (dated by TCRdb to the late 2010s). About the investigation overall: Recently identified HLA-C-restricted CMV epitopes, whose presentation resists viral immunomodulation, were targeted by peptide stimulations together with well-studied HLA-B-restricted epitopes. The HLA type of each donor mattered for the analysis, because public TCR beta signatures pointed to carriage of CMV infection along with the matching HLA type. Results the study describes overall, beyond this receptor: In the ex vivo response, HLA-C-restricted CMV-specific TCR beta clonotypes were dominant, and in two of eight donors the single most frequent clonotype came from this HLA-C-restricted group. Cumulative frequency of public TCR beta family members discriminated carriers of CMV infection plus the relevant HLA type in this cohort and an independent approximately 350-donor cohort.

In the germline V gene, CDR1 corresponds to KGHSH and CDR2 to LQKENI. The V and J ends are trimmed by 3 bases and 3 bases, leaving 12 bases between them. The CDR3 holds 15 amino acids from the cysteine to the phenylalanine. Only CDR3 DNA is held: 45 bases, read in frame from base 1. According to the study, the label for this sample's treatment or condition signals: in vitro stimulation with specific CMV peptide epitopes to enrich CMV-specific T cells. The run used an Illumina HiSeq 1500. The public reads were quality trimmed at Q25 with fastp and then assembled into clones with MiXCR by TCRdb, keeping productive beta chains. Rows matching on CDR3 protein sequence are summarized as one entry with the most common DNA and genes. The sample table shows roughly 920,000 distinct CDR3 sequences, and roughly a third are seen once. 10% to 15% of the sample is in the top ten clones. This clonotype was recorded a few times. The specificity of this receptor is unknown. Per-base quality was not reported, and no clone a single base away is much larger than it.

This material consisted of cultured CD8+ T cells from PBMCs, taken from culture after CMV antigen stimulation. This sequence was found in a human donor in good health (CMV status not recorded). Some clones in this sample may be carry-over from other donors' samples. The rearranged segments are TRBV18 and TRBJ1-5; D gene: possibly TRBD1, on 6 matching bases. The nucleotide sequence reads TGTGCCAGCTCACCTACAGGGCCCCTCAATCAGCCCCAGCATTTT. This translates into CASSPTGPLNQPQHF.